This TCR beta chain was captured by sequencing in a study of shared clonotypes between healthy human individuals. Study-wide background: Each donor's CD4 naive and CD4 memory cells filled three plates apiece, CD8 naive two, and CD8 memory one.

V was clipped by 6 bases and J by 3 bases; unmatched bases: 18. This CDR3 has 18 residues. The germline CDR1 and CDR2 sequences are MNHEY and SMNVEV (reference sequence). Points from the study as a whole: Shared clonotypes: about 5.3% naive CD4, roughly 4% naive CD8, around 2.4% memory CD4, under 0.5% memory CD8.

CD8 cells classed as naive were CD45RO-negative and positively selected for CCR7, excluding terminally differentiated effector memory CD45RA+ cells. All donors were Caucasian adults living in Nashville, Tennessee. Notes on this clone: The antigen is unknown.

TCRdb's table, derived via immunoSEQ multiplex PCR, lists solely in-frame clones and lacks some. The sample contains fewer than 800,000 clones, about 91% of which appear only once. The TCR comes from a man aged 30-40 years in good health. What was sequenced was naive CD8+ T cells sorted from blood. The rearrangement uses TRBV27 and TRBJ2-7; 9 bases line up with TRBD1. CDR3 residues: CASRPSGTGSKALYEQYF. CDR3 DNA sequence: TGTGCCAGCAGACCCTCCGGGACAGGGTCTAAAGCCCTCTACGAGCAGTACTTC.